Presented here are 25 T cell receptor beta chains from one specimen sequenced in a study of regulatory T cells in long-lasting Graves disease. Time point here: persistent/refractory GD, antithyroid drugs over 5 years with positive TRAb. With RNA extracted from PBMCs as input, the TCR library was made. Building of the TCR beta libraries involved iRepertoire HTBI primers and Arm-PCR of CDR3 regions. TCRdb processed the multiplex PCR reads anew with MiXCR; each CDR3 protein has one entry. Of some 420,000 distinct CDR3 sequences listed, around a fifth are singletons. The sample was peripheral blood mononuclear cells (PBMCs), taken when the disease was refractory, from a patient treated with antithyroid drugs. These receptors were collected from a female donor with Graves disease.

Many counts were recorded for this clonotype. The chain uses TRBV2 and TRBJ2-3; D is uncertain. The V gene's germline CDR1 is SNHLY and CDR2 FYNNEI. This CDR3 has 11 residues. Deletions cut 6 bases from V and 5 bases from J, with 6 bases between. DNA for the CDR3: TGTGCCAGCAGCGTTAGAGATACGCAGTATTTT. It is translated as CASSVRDTQYF.

This clonotype appeared many times. CDR3 protein: CASKGTSGSYEQYF. DNA of the CDR3: TGTGCCAGCAAGGGGACTAGCGGCTCCTACGAGCAGTACTTC. The chain recombines TRBV6-1 with TRBJ2-7; 11 positions match TRBD2. The CDR3 is made up of 14 amino acids. From germline, CDR1 is MNHNS and CDR2 SASEGT. Trimming cost V 7 bases and J 0 bases; bases outside gene matches: 2.

This clonotype was seen repeatedly, ten times or more. The rearrangement uses TRBV20-1 and TRBJ1-1; D is undetermined. The CDR3 is made up of 11 amino acids. Looked up from germline, CDR1 is DFQATT and CDR2 is SNEGSKA (reference sequence). The V and J ends lost 5 bases and 0 bases respectively, with 4 bases between them. DNA for the CDR3: TGCAGTGCTCAGCTGAACACTGAAGCTTTCTTT. Amino acid sequence: CSAQLNTEAFF.

The rearrangement links TRBV18 to TRBJ1-4; 8 bases match TRBD1. Germline loops: CDR1 KGHSH, CDR2 LQKENI. V shed 3 bases and J 8 bases; nucleotides not matched to a gene: 8. This CDR3 is 15 amino acids long. CDR3 amino acids: CASSPRRQGLEKLFF. The CDR3, as DNA: TGTGCCAGCTCACCTCGGCGACAGGGGCTAGAAAAACTGTTTTTT. Filled out from reference TRBV18 and TRBJ1-4, the complete variable domain reads NAGVMQNPRHLVRRRGQEARLRCSPMKGHSHVYWYRQLPEEGLKFMVYLQKENIIDESGMPKERFSAEFPKEGPSILRIQQVVRGDSAAYFCASSPRRQGLEKLFFGSGTQLSVL.

The CDR3 here is CASSQDMGQGSYEQYF. The CDR3 region has the DNA TGCGCCAGCAGCCAAGATATGGGGCAGGGCTCCTACGAGCAGTACTTC. The V and J genes are TRBV4-3 and TRBJ2-7; D may be TRBD1 (5 bases). Deletions cut 0 bases from V and 0 bases from J, with 12 bases between. This CDR3 contains 16 residues. Germline loops: CDR1 LGHNA, CDR2 YSLEER.

V gene TRBV3-1 combines with J gene TRBJ1-5; D might be TRBD1 (5 bases). The germline V gene has CDR1 LGHDT and CDR2 YNNKEL (reference sequence). This CDR3 region has 14 residues. The V and J ends lost 3 bases and 8 bases respectively, with 14 bases between them. CDR3 residues: CASSHGEGVKPQHF. In DNA, the CDR3 is TGTGCCAGCAGCCATGGGGAAGGGGTTAAGCCCCAGCATTTT.

In its sample, this clonotype was seen a few times. The chain recombines TRBV5-8 with TRBJ1-1; the D gene is possibly TRBD1 (5 bases). Germline V gives CDR1 SGHTS, CDR2 YDEGEE. The CDR3 is 15 amino acids. V lost 7 bases and J lost 2, with 18 bases in between. CDR3 residues: CASALGPGRNTEAFF. CDR3 sequence (DNA): TGTGCCAGCGCACTGGGCCCGGGACGAAACACTGAAGCTTTCTTT. Filled out from reference TRBV5-8 and TRBJ1-1, the complete variable domain reads EAGVTQSPTHLIKTRGQQATLRCSPISGHTSVYWYQQALGLGLQFLLWYDEGEERNRGNFPPRFSGRQFPNYSSELNVNALELEDSALYLCASALGPGRNTEAFFGQGTRLTVV.

J is TRBJ2-7 and V is TRBV20-1, with 11 bases fitting TRBD2. V gave up 5 bases and J gave up 0 bases; unmatched junction bases: 6. The CDR3 consists of 15 residues. The germline V gene encodes CDR1 DFQATT and CDR2 SNEGSKA (reference sequence). The CDR3 coding sequence is TGCAGTGCTGGGCGACTAGCGGGGATCTCCTACGAGCAGTACTTC. Translation: CSAGRLAGISYEQYF.

This clonotype was observed a few times. This chain uses TRBV20-1 with TRBJ2-5; D may be TRBD1 or TRBD2 (5 bases each). The CDR3 totals 15 residues. Between the trimmed V and J ends, which lost 0 bases and 6 bases, there was a span of 17 bases. Per germline, CDR1 DFQATT and CDR2 SNEGSKA (reference sequence). CDR3 sequence reads: CSARDTRGAGKTQYF. As DNA, the CDR3 is TGCAGTGCTAGAGATACCCGGGGCGCCGGAAAGACCCAGTACTTC.

This clonotype was detected ten times or more. This chain uses TRBV7-8 with TRBJ1-5, with 9 nucleotides matching TRBD1. This CDR3 contains 17 residues. CDR1 is SGHVS, CDR2 FQNEAQ, per germline. Trimming took 0 bases from V and 1 from J; bases not matched to a gene: 4. CDR3 DNA: TGTGCCAGCAGCTTAGCGGGACAGGGTAGGAGCAATCAGCCCCAGCATTTT. Translated: CASSLAGQGRSNQPQHF.

This clonotype was counted at least ten times. This chain links TRBV20-1 with TRBJ2-7, with 8 bases aligning to TRBD1. From germline, CDR1 is DFQATT and CDR2 SNEGSKA (reference sequence). After removal of 0 bases from V and 3 bases from J, the junction contained 7 bases not matched to a gene. The CDR3 loop spans 15 amino acids. CDR3 coding DNA: TGCAGTGCTAGAGACCCGGACAGGGTGGGCTACGAGCAGTACTTC. Protein sequence: CSARDPDRVGYEQYF.

The chain combines TRBV20-1 with TRBJ1-2; weak D call: TRBD1 (5 bases). This CDR3 is built from 14 residues. V lost 0 bases, J lost 3 bases, and 11 bases lay in between. CDR1 is DFQATT, CDR2 SNEGSKA, per germline (reference sequence). The CDR3 DNA sequence: TGCAGTGCTAGAGATAAGGGGAGGGACTATGGCTACACCTTC. Translated: CSARDKGRDYGYTF.

Concerning this clonotype: With a much larger clone just one base away, this may be a read error. This rearrangement joins TRBV28 to TRBJ2-7; weak D call: TRBD1 (6 bases). CDR3 length equals 15 residues. In germline, CDR1 is MDHEN, CDR2 SYDVKM. With 6 bases removed from V and 3 bases from J, the gap between germline ends came to 18 bases. The DNA of the CDR3 is TGTGCCAGCAGGGCCTCAGGGGAAGGAGGCTACGAGCAGTACTTC. Translation gives CASRASGEGGYEQYF.

The chain links TRBV12-3 or TRBV12-4 to TRBJ2-3; no clear D gene. V shed 2 bases and J shed 2 bases, with 8 bases lying between them. The CDR3 loop spans 14 amino acids. As DNA, the CDR3 is TGTGCCAGCAGTTTAATAGGTCTCACAGATACGCAGTATTTT. Translation gives CASSLIGLTDTQYF.

The J gene is TRBJ2-7, the V gene TRBV18; 9 positions agree with TRBD2. The V gene's germline CDR1 is KGHSH and CDR2 LQKENI. J gave up 3 bases and V 6 bases, and 6 bases lay outside the gene matches. The CDR3 is 14 residues long. CDR3 DNA: TGTGCCAGCTCTCCGAGCGGGGGGAACTACGAGCAGTACTTC. Its protein product is CASSPSGGNYEQYF. Filled out from reference TRBV18 and TRBJ2-7, the complete variable domain reads NAGVMQNPRHLVRRRGQEARLRCSPMKGHSHVYWYRQLPEEGLKFMVYLQKENIIDESGMPKERFSAEFPKEGPSILRIQQVVRGDSAAYFCASSPSGGNYEQYFGPGTRLTVT.

The sample holds many counts of this clonotype. The chain carries TRBV20-1 and TRBJ1-1; D is perhaps TRBD1 (5 bases). Germline CDR1 DFQATT, CDR2 SNEGSKA (reference sequence). The V end was cut by 5 bases, the J end by 1 base, with 8 bases between. The CDR3 runs 12 residues. CDR3 sequence reads: CSAGRGNTEAFF. CDR3 nucleotide sequence: TGCAGTGCTGGGAGGGGGAACACTGAAGCTTTCTTT.

This clonotype appeared many times. The V call is TRBV2, the J call TRBJ1-5, with D maybe TRBD1 (6 bases). Germline values: CDR1 SNHLY, CDR2 FYNNEI. V was clipped by 6 bases and J by 0 bases, with 12 bases between them. This CDR3 is built from 15 residues. The CDR3 DNA is TGTGCCAGCAGGTTAGAGGGGGGTAGCAATCAGCCCCAGCATTTT. The encoded protein is CASRLEGGSNQPQHF.

This clonotype was picked up many times. J is TRBJ2-2 and V is TRBV29-1; D remains ambiguous. The ends were cut back, 6 bases at V and 7 bases at J, with 12 bases in the middle. This CDR3 comprises 12 residues. Germline V gives CDR1 SQVTM, CDR2 ANQGSEA. The CDR3 here is CSVSLAGGELFF. The CDR3 bases are TGCAGCGTGTCGTTAGCAGGCGGGGAGCTGTTTTTT.

This clonotype is a singleton in its sample. The chain is built from TRBV20-1 and TRBJ1-6, with a possible D match to TRBD1 (5 bases). The V end lost 0 bases, the J end lost 4 bases, and 19 bases lay between the germline ends. Per germline, CDR1 DFQATT and CDR2 SNEGSKA (reference sequence). The CDR3 has 18 amino acids. The CDR3 here is CSAREPTAGLDYNSPLHF. The DNA for the CDR3 is TGCAGTGCTAGAGAGCCGACAGCCGGGCTCGATTATAATTCACCCCTCCACTTT.

This clonotype was counted once. The chain recombines TRBV7-3 with TRBJ1-1; the D is unclear. The CDR3 is 14 residues long. Germline CDR1 reads SGHTA; CDR2 reads FQGTGA. V was trimmed by 2 bases and J by 6 bases, leaving 13 bases between them. The CDR3 DNA sequence: TGTGCCAGCAGCTTAGATGTCGGTGTGGCTGAAGCTTTCTTT. Translating it yields CASSLDVGVAEAFF.

In its sample, this clonotype was seen many times. V is TRBV7-8 and J is TRBJ2-7, with 8 positions matching TRBD2. V shed 4 bases, J shed 7 bases, and the junction held 15 bases outside the gene matches. CDR3 length equals 16 residues. Germline values: CDR1 SGHVS, CDR2 FQNEAQ. CDR3 residues: CASSSREGTLRLEQYF. CDR3 nucleotide sequence: TGTGCCAGCAGCTCCCGGGAGGGGACCCTCAGGTTGGAGCAGTACTTC.

The sample holds many counts of this clonotype. V is TRBV28 and J is TRBJ2-2; the D gene is possibly TRBD1 (5 bases). The germline gives CDR1 MDHEN, CDR2 SYDVKM. CDR3 size: 16 residues. V lost 4 bases and J lost 0, with 12 bases in between. The CDR3 is CASSSQTVANTGELFF. CDR3 in DNA: TGTGCCAGCAGTTCCCAGACAGTCGCGAACACCGGGGAGCTGTTTTTT.

This clonotype was recorded at least ten times. The chain has TRBV7-2 and TRBJ1-2; D is ambiguous. Trimming shortened V by 5 bases and J by 6 bases, and 13 bases separated the two germline ends. The CDR3 covers 13 residues. CDR1 is SGHTA, CDR2 FQGNSA, per germline. The CDR3 loop reads CASSLNRPNGYTF. CDR3 sequence (DNA): TGTGCCAGCAGCCTGAATCGACCCAATGGCTACACCTTC.

This clonotype showed up just a few times. J is TRBJ1-3 and V is TRBV12-3 or TRBV12-4; 7 bases align to TRBD1. The V gene end was trimmed by 4 bases and the J gene end by 4 bases; junction bases not matched to a gene: 4. CDR3 size: 14 residues. The CDR3 DNA follows: TGTGCCAGCAGTTATCGACAGGGAGGAAACACCATATATTTT. This encodes CASSYRQGGNTIYF.

This clonotype was counted at least ten times. The V gene is TRBV7-3, the J gene TRBJ2-5; D not resolved. The V end lost 4 bases, the J end lost 0 bases, and 6 bases lay between the germline ends. CDR3 length: 13 residues. Per the germline V gene, CDR1 is SGHTA and CDR2 is FQGTGA. The CDR3 spells CASSSQYQETQYF. CDR3 bases: TGTGCCAGCAGCTCTCAGTACCAAGAGACCCAGTACTTC.